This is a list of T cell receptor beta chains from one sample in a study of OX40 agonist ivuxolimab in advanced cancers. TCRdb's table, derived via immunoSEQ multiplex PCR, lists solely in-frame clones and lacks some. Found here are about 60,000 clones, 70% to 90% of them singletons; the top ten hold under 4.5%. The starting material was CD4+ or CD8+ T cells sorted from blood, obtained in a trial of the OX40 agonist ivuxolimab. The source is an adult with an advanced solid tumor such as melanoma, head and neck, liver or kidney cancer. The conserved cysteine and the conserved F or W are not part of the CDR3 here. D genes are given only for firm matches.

CDR3: ATSREDRFNTEAF; V: TRBV15; D: -; J: TRBJ1-1
CDR3: ASSLNGHNEQF; V: TRBV5-5; D: -; J: TRBJ2-1
CDR3: AWSNGGVNSPLH; V: TRBV30; D: -; J: TRBJ1-6
CDR3: ASSFNRGENEKLF; V: TRBV18; D: TRBD1; J: TRBJ1-4
CDR3: ASSISGAVGTDTQY; V: TRBV19; D: -; J: TRBJ2-3
CDR3: ASSGWDNEQF; V: TRBV11-2; D: -; J: TRBJ2-1
CDR3: ASSLRQNEQF; V: TRBV7-9; D: -; J: TRBJ2-1
CDR3: ASSQAPGQELSGANVLT; V: TRBV5-4; D: TRBD1; J: TRBJ2-6
CDR3: ASSPPPQGTGELF; V: TRBV18; D: -; J: TRBJ2-2
CDR3: ASTLTGGGGQPQH; V: TRBV2; D: TRBD1; J: TRBJ1-5
CDR3: ASSTASYGYT; V: TRBV25-1; D: -; J: TRBJ1-2
CDR3: ASSYRRIGELF; V: TRBV6-5; D: -; J: TRBJ2-2
CDR3: ASSVEAGSSPLH; V: TRBV9; D: -; J: TRBJ1-6
CDR3: ASSQDSAPGHTTDNPEKLF; V: TRBV4-2; D: -; J: TRBJ1-4